What follows are 30 T cell receptor beta chains derived from one specimen sequenced in a study of T-cell memory formation after mild COVID-19. MiXCR, run by TCRdb on the 5' RACE reads, gives a single entry per CDR3 protein. Of 180,000 or so distinct CDR3 sequences detected, more than 9% appear once; the ten largest clones hold roughly 3.8%. Input material: PBMCs or a T cell subset sorted from them (not recorded which). The receptors here all came from a man aged 18 to 35 who had mild COVID-19 (a few samples of this study predate the infection). Cell type and time point are not known.

J is TRBJ2-7 and V is TRBV5-1; D is uncertain. The CDR3 covers 14 residues. V lost 4 bases and J 3 bases, leaving 14 bases between the germline ends. Per the germline V gene, CDR1 is SGHRS and CDR2 is YFSETQ. The CDR3 sequence is CASSPRTDRYEQYF. The CDR3 DNA sequence: TGCGCCAGCAGCCCCCGGACGGATCGCTACGAGCAGTACTTC.

The sample holds a few counts of this clonotype. The CDR3 protein is CASSPSLGYGYTF. For the CDR3, the DNA is TGTGCCAGCTCACCATCCCTAGGCTATGGCTACACCTTC. The chain uses TRBV18 and TRBJ1-2; D unclear. Trimming cost V 2 bases and J 4 bases, with 8 bases left between them. Germline lookup yields CDR1 KGHSH and CDR2 LQKENI. The CDR3 is made up of 13 amino acids. The variable domain in full, with the rest retrieved from reference TRBV18 and TRBJ1-2, is NAGVMQNPRHLVRRRGQEARLRCSPMKGHSHVYWYRQLPEEGLKFMVYLQKENIIDESGMPKERFSAEFPKEGPSILRIQQVVRGDSAAYFCASSPSLGYGYTFGSGTRLTVV.

A few counts support this clonotype. This chain links TRBV5-1 with TRBJ2-3, with D hard to call. This CDR3 spans 15 amino acids. V was trimmed by 4 bases and J by 5 bases, leaving 17 bases between them. Germline V gene lookup returns CDR1 SGHRS and CDR2 YFSETQ. The CDR3 loop reads CASSTGPIREDTQYF. The DNA for the CDR3 is TGCGCCAGCAGCACTGGGCCAATCCGAGAAGATACGCAGTATTTT.

This clonotype was counted only a few times. The chain carries TRBV12-3 or TRBV12-4 and TRBJ2-3; TRBD2 agrees at 10 bases. The CDR3 covers 14 residues. With 5 bases clipped from V and 6 bases from J, the junction kept 5 bases outside the gene matches. The CDR3 here is CASSMSGRADTQYF. CDR3 in DNA: TGTGCCAGCAGTATGAGCGGGAGGGCTGATACGCAGTATTTT.

The genes are TRBV11-3 and TRBJ2-3; D unclear. V gave up 5 bases and J gave up 4 bases, with 10 bases separating them. The CDR3 has 13 amino acids. Per germline, CDR1 SGHNT and CDR2 YENEEA. The CDR3 is CASSPRPSDTQYF. The CDR3 nucleotides read TGTGCCAGCAGCCCCAGGCCGTCAGATACGCAGTATTTT. Looking up the rest from reference TRBV11-3 and TRBJ2-3 gives the full variable domain: EAGVVQSPRYKIIEKKQPVAFWCNPISGHNTLYWYLQNLGQGPELLIRYENEEAVDDSQLPKDRFSAERLKGVDSTLKIQPAELGDSAVYLCASSPRPSDTQYFGPGTRLTVL.

V and J are TRBV6-1 and TRBJ2-1; D call uncertain. Germline V CDR1 and CDR2: MNHNS, SASEGT. V lost 8 bases to trimming and J lost 3 bases, with 8 bases between them. The CDR3 spans 12 residues. The DNA of the CDR3 is TGTGCCAGCGCAAAGTTCTACAATGAGCAGTTCTTC. Its translation is CASAKFYNEQFF.

This clonotype was counted many times. V usage is TRBV12-3 or TRBV12-4 and J usage is TRBJ2-3; D may correspond to TRBD1 or TRBD2 (5 bases each). The CDR3 extends over 13 amino acids. Trimming removed 6 bases at V and 5 bases at J, with 12 bases between. The CDR3 protein is CASRRGRVDTQYF. The CDR3 DNA is TGTGCCAGCAGACGGGGCCGGGTAGATACGCAGTATTTT.

This clonotype was seen only a few times. This chain connects TRBV20-1 to TRBJ2-1; the D gene could be TRBD1 or TRBD2 (6 bases each). Germline CDR1 is DFQATT and CDR2 is SNEGSKA (reference sequence). The CDR3 sequence is 14 residues long. Trimming stripped 2 bases from V and 2 bases from J, with 10 bases between. CDR3 coding DNA: TGCAGTGCTAGACCCGGGGGCGCCTACAATGAGCAGTTCTTC. Its protein product is CSARPGGAYNEQFF.

V usage is TRBV7-3 and J usage is TRBJ2-1; no clear D. V was clipped by 6 bases and J by 7 bases, with 13 bases between them. The germline V gene encodes CDR1 SGHTA and CDR2 FQGTGA. The CDR3 is made up of 13 amino acids. In DNA, the CDR3 is TGTGCCAGCAGTCCAGGAAGCTCGAATGAGCAGTTCTTC. Encoded protein: CASSPGSSNEQFF.

A few counts support this clonotype. The chain carries TRBV2 and TRBJ2-1; D may be TRBD2 (6 bases). V was trimmed by 6 bases and J by 4 bases, leaving 13 bases between them. The CDR3 is 14 residues long. CDR1 SNHLY and CDR2 FYNNEI come from the germline V gene. In nucleotides, the CDR3 is TGTGCCAGCAGGCGGACTATTGTGTACAATGAGCAGTTCTTC. Its translation: CASRRTIVYNEQFF.

This clonotype occurred many times. V gene TRBV20-1 combines with J gene TRBJ2-5; 12 bases map to TRBD2. V gave up 6 bases and J gave up 0 bases; unmatched junction bases: 5. The V gene's germline CDR1 is DFQATT and CDR2 SNEGSKA (reference sequence). This CDR3 is 15 amino acids long. The CDR3 sequence is CSARRLAGDQETQYF. In nucleotides, the CDR3 is TGCAGTGCGCGAAGACTAGCGGGGGACCAAGAGACCCAGTACTTC.

The CDR3, as DNA: TGCGCCAGCAGCTTGGCCGGGACTAGCGAAGAGACCCAGTACTTC. It codes for CASSLAGTSEETQYF. This chain connects TRBV5-1 to TRBJ2-5; TRBD2 aligns across 10 bases. The germline V gene has CDR1 SGHRS and CDR2 YFSETQ. This CDR3 contains 15 residues. Trimming removed 0 bases from V and 3 bases from J; junction bases left unmatched: 2.

This clonotype was seen a handful of times. The chain recombines TRBV9 with TRBJ2-5; 13 nucleotides line up with TRBD2. This CDR3 is built from 15 residues. Germline V gives CDR1 SGDLS, CDR2 YYNGEE. J gave up 2 bases and V 3 bases, and 1 base lay outside the gene matches. CDR3 nucleotides: TGTGCCAGCAGCGGGACTAGCGGGGGACAAGAGACCCAGTACTTC. Translated, it gives CASSGTSGGQETQYF.

This clonotype was observed a few times. The chain couples TRBV6-5 to TRBJ2-2; D unclear. The ends were cut back, 5 bases at V and 4 bases at J, with 20 bases in the middle. Germline CDR1 reads MNHEY; CDR2 reads SVGAGI. This CDR3 is 17 amino acids long. CDR3 nucleotide sequence: TGTGCCAGCAGTCTCTACCCCGTGGTGGCCGGCACCGGGGAGCTGTTTTTT. Residues: CASSLYPVVAGTGELFF.

The V gene is TRBV13, the J gene TRBJ2-7; no firm D call. CDR3 length: 12 residues. Germline assignment: CDR1 PRHDT and CDR2 FYEKMQ (reference sequence). The V end was cut by 5 bases, the J end by 6 bases, with 11 bases between. The CDR3 sequence is CASSRPLGEQYF. As DNA, the CDR3 is TGTGCCAGCAGCCGACCCCTCGGCGAGCAGTACTTC.

Comment on this clonotype: Mismatch with germline at one junction end may stem from a read error. This chain connects TRBV2 to TRBJ2-3, with D perhaps given as TRBD1 or TRBD2 (5 bases each). The germline gives CDR1 SNHLY, CDR2 FYNNEI. The CDR3 covers 12 residues. The CDR3: CATSGSGREQYF. The DNA of the CDR3 is TGTGCCACCAGTGGGTCGGGGCGTGAGCAGTATTTT.

This clonotype was seen at least ten times. This chain links TRBV20-1 with TRBJ2-2; the match to TRBD1 covers 10 bases. Germline-derived CDR1 and CDR2 are DFQATT and SNEGSKA (reference sequence). The length of the CDR3 is 17 residues. J gave up 5 bases and V 0 bases, and 9 bases lay outside the gene matches. The CDR3 DNA follows: TGCAGTGCTAGAGATCGGGTCGGGACAGGGGTGACCGGGGAGCTGTTTTTT. Translation: CSARDRVGTGVTGELFF.

The rearrangement uses TRBV6-5 and TRBJ1-6; 10 positions match TRBD1. From germline, CDR1 is MNHEY and CDR2 SVGAGI. Trimming at V came to 2 bases and at J to 7 bases, leaving 8 bases not matched to a gene. The CDR3 spans 17 residues. CDR3 DNA sequence: TGTGCCAGCAGTTACCAGATCGGGACAGGGGTCAATTCACCCCTCCACTTT. Translation: CASSYQIGTGVNSPLHF.

This clonotype was observed a few times. This chain joins TRBV11-2 and TRBJ2-1; D may be TRBD1 (7 bases). The CDR3 is 15 residues long. Trimming removed 4 bases from V and 1 base from J, with 11 bases in between. CDR1 and CDR2 (germline): SGHAT, FQNNGV. The chain's CDR3 is CASSSGGSSYNEQFF. The CDR3 bases are TGTGCCAGCAGCTCAGGGGGGAGTTCCTACAATGAGCAGTTCTTC.

This clonotype was seen many times. The chain combines TRBV10-2 with TRBJ2-4, with D hard to call. Trimming took 8 bases from V and 1 from J, leaving 9 bases between them. Germline values: CDR1 WSHSY, CDR2 SAAADI. The CDR3 contains 13 residues. The CDR3 nucleotides are TGCGCCAGCCGGGTGGGGGCCAAAAACATTCAGTACTTC. Translation: CASRVGAKNIQYF.

This clonotype was detected many times. The V gene is TRBV19, the J gene TRBJ2-1; possible D gene TRBD2, 5 bases. Germline CDR1 is LNHDA and CDR2 is SQIVND (reference sequence). Trimming cost V 4 bases and J 9 bases, with 10 bases left between them. The CDR3 spans 12 residues. CDR3 sequence reads: CASSTEGREQFF. The CDR3 region has the DNA TGTGCCAGTAGTACAGAGGGCCGTGAGCAGTTCTTC.

This clonotype has ten or more counts. This sequence joins TRBV4-3 and TRBJ1-1; unclear D gene. Germline V gives CDR1 LGHNA, CDR2 YSLEER. The CDR3 is 17 amino acids. V was shortened by 0 bases and J by 6 bases, with 20 bases between the two germline ends. The chain's CDR3 is CASSQDTMGRTMAEAFF. The CDR3 DNA reads TGCGCCAGCAGCCAAGATACTATGGGAAGAACAATGGCTGAAGCTTTCTTT.

This clonotype occurred many times. The chain couples TRBV6-2 or TRBV6-3 to TRBJ2-3, with 7 bases fitting TRBD1. The germline V gene encodes CDR1 MNHEY and CDR2 SVGEGT. The junction had 5 bases not matched to a gene; V was cut back by 0 bases and J by 2 bases. The CDR3 is 16 residues long. In DNA form, the CDR3 reads TGTGCCAGCAGTTACTCGATGGACAGGCACACAGATACGCAGTATTTT. The encoded protein is CASSYSMDRHTDTQYF.

The chain is built from TRBV7-9 and TRBJ2-1; 7 bases are shared with TRBD2. Germline CDR1 and CDR2: SEHNR and FQNEAQ (reference sequence). V dropped 1 base and J dropped 9; count of bases not matched to a gene: 6. This CDR3 contains 14 residues. The CDR3 DNA reads as TGTGCCAGCAGCTTAGTCCGGGAGGCGGGTGAGCAGTTCTTC. Translated: CASSLVREAGEQFF. Filled out from reference TRBV7-9 and TRBJ2-1, the complete variable domain reads DTGVSQNPRHKITKRGQNVTFRCDPISEHNRLYWYRQTLGQGPEFLTYFQNEAQLEKSRLLSDRFSAERPKGSFSTLEIQRTEQGDSAMYLCASSLVREAGEQFFGPGTRLTVL.

This clonotype was found a few times. The chain is built from TRBV20-1 and TRBJ2-7; D call uncertain. V dropped 3 bases and J dropped 3 bases, with 6 bases sitting between them. Germline V CDR1 and CDR2: DFQATT, SNEGSKA (reference sequence). The CDR3 length is 11 residues. The CDR3 sequence is CSASYGYEQYF. The CDR3, as DNA: TGCAGTGCTAGCTACGGCTACGAGCAGTACTTC.

The sample holds a few counts of this clonotype. The chain links TRBV6-1 to TRBJ1-5, with no clear D. Trimming left V 3 bases short and J 5 bases short, with 14 bases between. The germline CDR1 and CDR2 sequences are MNHNS and SASEGT. This CDR3 region has 15 residues. The CDR3 region is CASSEFGVIDQPQHF. DNA for the CDR3: TGTGCCAGCAGTGAGTTTGGGGTAATAGATCAGCCCCAGCATTTT.

V gene TRBV6-5 combines with J gene TRBJ2-3, with D maybe TRBD2 (5 bases). Germline V CDR1 and CDR2: MNHEY, SVGAGI. V was trimmed by 0 bases and J by 1 base, leaving 8 bases between them. This CDR3 has 15 residues. The CDR3 here is CASSYSYGGTDTQYF. CDR3 nucleotide sequence: TGTGCCAGCAGTTACTCCTACGGGGGCACAGATACGCAGTATTTT.

This clonotype was observed a handful of times. In nucleotides, the CDR3 is TGCAGTGCCGTCCGGGGCGCTAACTATGGCTACACCTTC. This gives the protein CSAVRGANYGYTF. The J gene is TRBJ1-2, the V gene TRBV20-1; D may be TRBD1 (5 bases). Trimming took off 6 bases at V and 0 bases at J, with 11 bases between the two ends. CDR1 is DFQATT, CDR2 SNEGSKA, per germline (reference sequence). The CDR3 covers 13 residues.

This clonotype was found many times. The rearrangement uses TRBV5-1 and TRBJ1-2, with TRBD1 as a possible D gene (6 bases). Trimming removed 4 bases at V and 7 bases at J, with 11 bases between. Germline V gene data show CDR1 as SGHRS and CDR2 as YFSETQ. This CDR3 region has 12 residues. CDR3 sequence (DNA): TGCGCCAGCAGCGGGGACATCGTTGGCTACACCTTC. Its translation is CASSGDIVGYTF.

The genes are TRBV12-3 or TRBV12-4 and TRBJ2-1, with 8 bases fitting TRBD2. With 3 bases clipped from V and 4 bases from J, the junction kept 5 bases outside the gene matches. The CDR3 extends over 15 amino acids. The CDR3 spells CASSFFSGAYNEQFF. The CDR3 coding sequence is TGTGCCAGCAGTTTCTTTAGCGGGGCTTACAATGAGCAGTTCTTC.